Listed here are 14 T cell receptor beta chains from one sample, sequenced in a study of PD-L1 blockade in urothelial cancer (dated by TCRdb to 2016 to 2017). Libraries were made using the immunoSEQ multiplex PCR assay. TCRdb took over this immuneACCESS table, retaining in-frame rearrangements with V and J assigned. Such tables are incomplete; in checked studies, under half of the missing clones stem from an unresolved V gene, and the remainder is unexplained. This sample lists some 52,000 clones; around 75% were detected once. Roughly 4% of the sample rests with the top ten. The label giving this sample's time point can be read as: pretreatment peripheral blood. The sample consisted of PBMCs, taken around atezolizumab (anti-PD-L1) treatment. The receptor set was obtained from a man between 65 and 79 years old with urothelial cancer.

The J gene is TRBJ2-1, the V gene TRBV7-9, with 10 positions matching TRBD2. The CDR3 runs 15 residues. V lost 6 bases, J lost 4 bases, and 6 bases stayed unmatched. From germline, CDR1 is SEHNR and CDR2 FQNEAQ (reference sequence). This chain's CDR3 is CASSPSGGGYNEQFF. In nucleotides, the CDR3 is TGTGCCAGCAGTCCCAGCGGGGGGGGATACAATGAGCAGTTCTTC.

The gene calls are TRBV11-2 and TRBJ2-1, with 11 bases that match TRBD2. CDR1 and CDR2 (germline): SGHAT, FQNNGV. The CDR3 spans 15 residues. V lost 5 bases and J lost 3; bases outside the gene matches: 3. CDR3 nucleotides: TGTGCCAGCAGCCCCGGACTAGCGGGCTACAATGAGCAGTTCTTC. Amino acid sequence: CASSPGLAGYNEQFF.

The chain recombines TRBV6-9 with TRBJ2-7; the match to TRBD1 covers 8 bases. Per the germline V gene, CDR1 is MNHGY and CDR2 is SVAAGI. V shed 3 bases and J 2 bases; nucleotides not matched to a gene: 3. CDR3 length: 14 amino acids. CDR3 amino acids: CASSYGTGTYEQYF. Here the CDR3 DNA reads TGTGCCAGCAGTTACGGGACAGGCACCTACGAGCAGTACTTC.

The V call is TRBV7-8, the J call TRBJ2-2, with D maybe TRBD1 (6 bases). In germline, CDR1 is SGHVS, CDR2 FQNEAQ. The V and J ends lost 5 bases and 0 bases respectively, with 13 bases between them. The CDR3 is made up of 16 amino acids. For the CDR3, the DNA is TGTGCCAGCAGCCGGTACAGGGTTACGAACACCGGGGAGCTGTTTTTT. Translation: CASSRYRVTNTGELFF.

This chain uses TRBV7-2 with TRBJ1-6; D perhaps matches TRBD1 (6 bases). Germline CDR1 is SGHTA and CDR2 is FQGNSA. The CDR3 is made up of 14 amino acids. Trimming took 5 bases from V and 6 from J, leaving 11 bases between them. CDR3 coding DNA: TGTGCCAGCAGCCCCGGGACATCTAATTCACCCCTCCACTTT. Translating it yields CASSPGTSNSPLHF.

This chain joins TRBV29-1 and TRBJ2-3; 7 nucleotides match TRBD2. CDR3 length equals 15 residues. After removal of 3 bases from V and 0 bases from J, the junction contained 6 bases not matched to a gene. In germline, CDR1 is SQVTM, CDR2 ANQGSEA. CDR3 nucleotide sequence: TGCAGCGTTGATGGGGGGGGAGGGAGCACAGATACGCAGTATTTT. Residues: CSVDGGGGSTDTQYF.

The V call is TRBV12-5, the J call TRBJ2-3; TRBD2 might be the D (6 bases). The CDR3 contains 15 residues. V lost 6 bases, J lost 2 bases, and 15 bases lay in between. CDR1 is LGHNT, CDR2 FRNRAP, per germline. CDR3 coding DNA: TGTGCTAGTGGGCCCCCTAGCGCCGACACAGATACGCAGTATTTT. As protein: CASGPPSADTDTQYF.

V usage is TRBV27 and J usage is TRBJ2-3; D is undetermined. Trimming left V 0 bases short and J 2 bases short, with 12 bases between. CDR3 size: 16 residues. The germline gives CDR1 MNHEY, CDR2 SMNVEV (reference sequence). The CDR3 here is CASSLSFIGATDTQYF. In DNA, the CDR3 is TGTGCCAGCAGTTTATCGTTTATTGGAGCCACAGATACGCAGTATTTT.

CDR3 protein: CASSLTGQGVEEQYF. CDR3 nucleotides: TGTGCCAGCAGCCTAACGGGACAGGGGGTGGAGGAGCAGTACTTC. The rearrangement joins TRBV7-9 to TRBJ2-7; TRBD1 matches 11 bases. The length of the CDR3 is 15 residues. CDR1 and CDR2 from the germline V gene are SEHNR and FQNEAQ (reference sequence). Germline trimming cut 5 bases from V and 7 bases from J; bases unmatched to any gene: 10.

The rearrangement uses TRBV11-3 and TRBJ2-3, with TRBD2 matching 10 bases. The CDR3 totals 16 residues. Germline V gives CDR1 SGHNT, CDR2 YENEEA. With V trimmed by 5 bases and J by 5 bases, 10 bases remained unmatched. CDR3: CASSPGSLAGVDTQYF. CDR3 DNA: TGTGCCAGCAGCCCCGGCTCGCTAGCGGGGGTAGATACGCAGTATTTT. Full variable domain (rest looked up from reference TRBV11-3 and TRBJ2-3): EAGVVQSPRYKIIEKKQPVAFWCNPISGHNTLYWYLQNLGQGPELLIRYENEEAVDDSQLPKDRFSAERLKGVDSTLKIQPAELGDSAVYLCASSPGSLAGVDTQYFGPGTRLTVL.

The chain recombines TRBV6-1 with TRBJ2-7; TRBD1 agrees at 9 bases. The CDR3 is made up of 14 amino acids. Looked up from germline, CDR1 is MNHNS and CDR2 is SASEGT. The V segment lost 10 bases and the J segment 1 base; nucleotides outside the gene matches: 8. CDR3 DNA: TGTGCCACTTCCCGGGACAGGGTTTCCTACGAGCAGTACTTC. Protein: CATSRDRVSYEQYF.

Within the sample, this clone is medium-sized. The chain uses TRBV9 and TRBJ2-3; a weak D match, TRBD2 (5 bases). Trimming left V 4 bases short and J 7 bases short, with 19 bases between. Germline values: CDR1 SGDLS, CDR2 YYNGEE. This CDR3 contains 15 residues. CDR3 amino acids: CASSPHRGGRNTQYF. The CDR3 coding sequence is TGTGCCAGCAGCCCACACCGAGGAGGAAGGAATACGCAGTATTTT.

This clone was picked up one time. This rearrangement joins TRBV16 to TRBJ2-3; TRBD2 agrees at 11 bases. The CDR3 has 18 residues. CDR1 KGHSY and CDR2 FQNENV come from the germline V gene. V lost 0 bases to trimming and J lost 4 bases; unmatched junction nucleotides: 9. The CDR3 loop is CASSQSAVLAGEADTQYF. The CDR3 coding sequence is TGTGCCAGCAGCCAATCGGCGGTACTAGCGGGAGAGGCAGATACGCAGTATTTT.

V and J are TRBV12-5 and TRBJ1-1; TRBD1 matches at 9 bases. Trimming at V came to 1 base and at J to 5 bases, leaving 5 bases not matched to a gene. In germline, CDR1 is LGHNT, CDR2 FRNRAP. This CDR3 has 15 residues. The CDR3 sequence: CASGLDRTGVTEAFF. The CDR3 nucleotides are TGTGCTAGTGGTTTGGACAGGACAGGGGTTACTGAAGCTTTCTTT.